These T cell receptor beta chains were read from a single sample in a study of T-cell memory formation after mild COVID-19. TCRdb recomputed calls from the 5' RACE reads with MiXCR, one row per CDR3 protein. This table has 100,000 to 120,000 distinct CDR3 sequences, about 24% appearing once. The sequencing input was PBMCs or a T cell subset sorted from them (not recorded which). The receptors were gathered from a man aged 18-30 years who had mild COVID-19 (a few samples of this study predate the infection). Cell type and time point are not known. The CDR3 runs from the conserved cysteine through the conserved F or W. Fields, in order: CDR3 protein, CDR3 DNA, D gene, J gene, clone size, V gene. D genes are given only for firm matches. Size is omitted from some rows. Given values are once, few, many or a class for expanded clones.

cdr3_aa: CASSGGQPYEQYF; cdr3_nt: TGTGCCAGCAGTGGGGGACAGCCGTACGAGCAGTACTTC; d_call: TRBD1; j_call: TRBJ2-7; clone_size: few; v_call: TRBV12-3/TRBV12-4
cdr3_aa: CASSPPGLAPTDTQYF; cdr3_nt: TGTGCCAGCAGCCCTCCGGGACTAGCGCCTACAGATACGCAGTATTTT; d_call: TRBD2; j_call: TRBJ2-3; clone_size: .; v_call: TRBV11-2
cdr3_aa: CASSILPGLAIINEQFF; cdr3_nt: TGTGCCAGTAGTATTCTCCCGGGACTAGCGATTATTAATGAGCAGTTCTTC; d_call: TRBD2; j_call: TRBJ2-1; clone_size: .; v_call: TRBV19
cdr3_aa: CASSQDSPQRGQETQYF; cdr3_nt: TGCGCCAGCAGCCAAGATTCCCCCCAGCGGGGGCAAGAGACCCAGTACTTC; d_call: TRBD2; j_call: TRBJ2-5; clone_size: .; v_call: TRBV4-3
cdr3_aa: CASSGRAASNQPQHF; cdr3_nt: TGTGCCAGCAGCGGCCGGGCCGCCAGCAATCAGCCCCAGCATTTT; d_call: .; j_call: TRBJ1-5; clone_size: few; v_call: TRBV2
cdr3_aa: CASSLSDTQYF; cdr3_nt: TGTGCCAGCAGCTTATCAGATACGCAGTATTTT; d_call: .; j_call: TRBJ2-3; clone_size: many; v_call: TRBV7-2
cdr3_aa: CSATTKTQYF; cdr3_nt: TGCAGCGCGACCACGAAGACCCAGTACTTC; d_call: .; j_call: TRBJ2-5; clone_size: .; v_call: TRBV29-1
cdr3_aa: CASSLGVAVFDWRETQYF; cdr3_nt: TGTGCCAGCAGCTTAGGGGTTGCCGTTTTTGATTGGCGGGAGACCCAGTACTTC; d_call: .; j_call: TRBJ2-5; clone_size: few; v_call: TRBV7-9
cdr3_aa: CASSVEPGDEKLFF; cdr3_nt: TGTGCCAGCAGCGTAGAGCCAGGGGACGAAAAACTGTTTTTT; d_call: .; j_call: TRBJ1-4; clone_size: once; v_call: TRBV9
cdr3_aa: CASSKSGLAYEQFF; cdr3_nt: TGTGCCAGCAGCAAGTCGGGACTAGCGTATGAGCAGTTCTTC; d_call: TRBD2; j_call: TRBJ2-1; clone_size: many; v_call: TRBV7-9
cdr3_aa: CASSSPGRDYGYTF; cdr3_nt: TGTGCCAGCAGTTCCCCCGGGAGAGACTATGGCTACACCTTC; d_call: .; j_call: TRBJ1-2; clone_size: .; v_call: TRBV12-3/TRBV12-4
cdr3_aa: CASSQGWARQETQYF; cdr3_nt: TGTGCCAGCAGCCAAGGGTGGGCCAGGCAAGAGACCCAGTACTTC; d_call: .; j_call: TRBJ2-5; clone_size: few; v_call: TRBV7-8
cdr3_aa: CASSPLAGGNTDTQYF; cdr3_nt: TGCGCCAGCAGCCCACTAGCGGGGGGGAACACAGATACGCAGTATTTT; d_call: TRBD2; j_call: TRBJ2-3; clone_size: .; v_call: TRBV4-3
cdr3_aa: CASSPRGRPGHLF; cdr3_nt: TGTGCCAGCAGCCCCCGGGGTCGTCCGGGACACCTTTTC; d_call: .; j_call: TRBJ2-7; clone_size: .; v_call: TRBV7-8
cdr3_aa: CASSLVGTGDQPQHF; cdr3_nt: TGTGCCAGCAGCTTAGTTGGGACAGGAGATCAGCCCCAGCATTTT; d_call: TRBD1; j_call: TRBJ1-5; clone_size: .; v_call: TRBV7-2
cdr3_aa: CASSHSANYGYTF; cdr3_nt: TGCGCCAGCAGCCATTCGGCGAACTATGGCTACACCTTC; d_call: .; j_call: TRBJ1-2; clone_size: few; v_call: TRBV4-3
cdr3_aa: CATGELPPTNEQFF; cdr3_nt: TGTGCCACCGGGGAACTCCCTCCAACGAATGAGCAGTTCTTC; d_call: .; j_call: TRBJ2-1; clone_size: few; v_call: TRBV24-1
cdr3_aa: CSASPPGNYGYTF; cdr3_nt: TGCAGTGCCTCTCCCCCAGGGAACTATGGCTACACTTTC; d_call: .; j_call: TRBJ1-2; clone_size: many; v_call: TRBV20-1
cdr3_aa: CASSPSTGTAQKF; cdr3_nt: TGTGCCAGCAGTCCCTCGACCGGGACCGCTCAAAAATTC; d_call: .; j_call: TRBJ2-5; clone_size: .; v_call: TRBV12-3/TRBV12-4
cdr3_aa: CASSQDFGTDNQPQHF; cdr3_nt: TGCGCCAGCAGCCAAGATTTTGGGACAGACAATCAGCCCCAGCATTTT; d_call: TRBD1; j_call: TRBJ1-5; clone_size: .; v_call: TRBV4-3
cdr3_aa: CAAAGGNRGVLDEKLFF; cdr3_nt: TGTGCCGCCGCCGGGGGTAATAGAGGAGTATTGGATGAAAAACTGTTTTTT; d_call: .; j_call: TRBJ1-4; clone_size: .; v_call: TRBV28
cdr3_aa: CASSLTGQGNSPLHF; cdr3_nt: TGCGCCAGCAGCTTGACGGGACAGGGGAATTCACCCCTCCACTTT; d_call: TRBD1; j_call: TRBJ1-6; clone_size: .; v_call: TRBV5-1
cdr3_aa: CSARDLEAPGYYEQYF; cdr3_nt: TGCAGTGCTAGAGATTTGGAAGCTCCCGGGTACTACGAGCAGTACTTC; d_call: .; j_call: TRBJ2-7; clone_size: few; v_call: TRBV20-1